Given below is one T cell receptor (beta chain) in context. Its antigen remains undetermined. One base away there is no much larger clone; base qualities are not given. This entry is derived from a study of technical replicates of blood from a handful of donors (TCRdb year 2017). The method behind the library was the immunoSEQ multiplex PCR assay. Here the immuneACCESS table is served through TCRdb, limited to in-frame sequences with V and J called. Missing clones are a known gap in these copies; in checked studies unresolved V genes cover under half, and the rest lacks a known reason. Recorded for this sample are approximately 75,000 clones; around 97% of them occurred a single time. Approximately 0.18% of the sample is held by the ten biggest clonotypes. Trimming costs V 6 bases and J 2 bases, and their ends lie 20 bases apart. Per the germline V gene, SQVTM is the CDR1 and ANQGSEA is the CDR2. The CDR3 runs 16 amino acids, cysteine and phenylalanine included. The read is trimmed to its CDR3 DNA, 48 bases read in frame from base 1.

The chain was built from TRBV29-1 and TRBJ1-5; the D gene is perhaps TRBD1, from 5 matching bases. Sequenced: T cells isolated from PBMCs. The receptor's source is a human donor in good health. The CDR3 reads as follows: CSVVLGGEKGNQPQHF. The nucleotides read TGCAGCGTCGTTTTGGGGGGTGAGAAAGGCAATCAGCCCCAGCATTTT.